One and the same sample provided the 30 T cell receptor beta chains below, sequenced in a study of shared clonotypes between healthy human individuals. Produced via immunoSEQ multiplex PCR; TCRdb's table is partial and in-frame only. This table holds about a million clones, roughly 80% found once. The sequenced material came from memory CD4+ T cells from PBMCs. The subset here: CD45RA-negative fraction. The receptors were gathered from a man aged 18 to 29 in good health. Some clones in this sample may be carry-over from other donors' samples.

The rearrangement uses TRBV28 and TRBJ2-7; no definite D call. The CDR3 loop spans 14 amino acids. V dropped 3 bases and J dropped 0 bases, with 9 bases sitting between them. Germline CDR1 and CDR2: MDHEN and SYDVKM. DNA for the CDR3: TGTGCCAGCAGTTTTCGAAGATTCTCCTACGAGCAGTACTTC. Translating it yields CASSFRRFSYEQYF.

Only one count was recorded for this clone. One end of the junction does not line up with germline, which may come from a read error. This chain connects TRBV7-2 to TRBJ2-7, with D maybe TRBD2 (6 bases). Germline CDR1 is SGHTA and CDR2 is FQGNSA. The CDR3 spans 14 residues. The CDR3 DNA sequence: TGCGCCAGCAGCCGCGGGACTGAAAAGTACGAGCAGTACTTC. As protein: CASSRGTEKYEQYF.

This chain joins TRBV19 and TRBJ2-1; 7 bases map to TRBD1. The J segment lost 6 bases and the V segment lost 9 bases, leaving 14 bases of the junction unmatched. Per the germline V gene, CDR1 is LNHDA and CDR2 is SQIVND (reference sequence). The CDR3 covers 15 residues. CDR3 protein: CASSPYRDSVNEQFF. CDR3 coding DNA: TGTGCCAGCTCCCCTTACCGGGACAGCGTCAATGAGCAGTTCTTC.

The chain has TRBV7-3 and TRBJ2-3, with TRBD2 as a possible D gene (6 bases). Germline CDR1 reads SGHTA; CDR2 reads FQGTGA. V shed 5 bases and J shed 3 bases, with 12 bases lying between them. The CDR3 has 14 residues. Written as DNA, the CDR3 is TGTGCCAGCAGCCCAAGTCGGGGGACAGATACGCAGTATTTT. This translates into CASSPSRGTDTQYF. The full variable domain, rest sourced from reference TRBV7-3 and TRBJ2-3, is GAGVSQTPSNKVTEKGKYVELRCDPISGHTALYWYRQSLGQGPEFLIYFQGTGAADDSGLPNDRFFAVRPEGSVSTLKIQRTERGDSAVYLCASSPSRGTDTQYFGPGTRLTVL.

V usage is TRBV5-1 and J usage is TRBJ1-1; D might be TRBD1 (5 bases). Per germline, CDR1 SGHRS and CDR2 YFSETQ. The CDR3 has 15 residues. Trimming removed 0 bases from V and 5 bases from J, with 14 bases in between. CDR3 bases: TGCGCCAGCAGCTTGGGACAGACCTCGAGGACTGAAGCTTTCTTT. It yields the protein CASSLGQTSRTEAFF.

The genes are TRBV11-1 and TRBJ2-1; D might be TRBD1 (6 bases). Germline loops: CDR1 SGHAT, CDR2 FQDESV (reference sequence). Trimming stripped 5 bases from V and 8 bases from J, with 16 bases between. The CDR3 totals 14 residues. CDR3 nucleotide sequence: TGTGCCAGCAGCCCCCGACAGGTTAGGGATGAGCAGTTCTTC. Translating it yields CASSPRQVRDEQFF.

This chain connects TRBV5-4 to TRBJ2-1; no firm D call. V lost 1 base and J lost 4, with 12 bases in between. The CDR3 loop spans 15 amino acids. Germline assignment: CDR1 SGHNT and CDR2 YYREEE (reference sequence). The CDR3 nucleotides read TGTGCCAGCAGCTTGAATAGCAGAGAGTACAATGAGCAGTTCTTC. This translates into CASSLNSREYNEQFF.

The chain recombines TRBV27 with TRBJ1-1, with D maybe TRBD1 (6 bases). The CDR3 has 14 residues. Per the germline V gene, CDR1 is MNHEY and CDR2 is SMNVEV (reference sequence). The V end was cut by 5 bases, the J end by 4 bases, with 14 bases between. CDR3 nucleotides: TGTGCCAGCAGTCAACAGGGCCCTGCCACTGAAGCTTTCTTT. It translates to CASSQQGPATEAFF.

DNA of the CDR3: TGTGCCAGCTCTCCCACCGGGACTAGCGGGAGATCCTACAATGAGCAGTTCTTC. This gives the protein CASSPTGTSGRSYNEQFF. J is TRBJ2-1 and V is TRBV18, with 14 bases that match TRBD2. Germline V CDR1 and CDR2: KGHSH, LQKENI. CDR3 size: 18 residues. With 6 bases clipped from V and 1 base from J, the junction kept 8 bases outside the gene matches.

V usage is TRBV12-5 and J usage is TRBJ1-1; TRBD1 aligns across 11 bases. From germline, CDR1 is LGHNT and CDR2 FRNRAP. The trim removed 6 bases at V and 1 base at J, leaving 7 bases unmatched. This CDR3 spans 16 amino acids. In DNA form, the CDR3 reads TGTGCTAGTGGGCGGACAGGGGGCGTTTCGAACACTGAAGCTTTCTTT. Protein: CASGRTGGVSNTEAFF.

The chain employs TRBV30 and TRBJ2-7; TRBD1 aligns across 7 bases. Germline values: CDR1 GTSNPN, CDR2 SVGIG (reference sequence). The CDR3 is 13 amino acids. V shed 1 base, J shed 3 bases, and the junction held 3 bases outside the gene matches. Here the CDR3 DNA reads TGTGCCTGGAGTGGGGACAGTTTCTACGAGCAGTACTTC. Encoded protein: CAWSGDSFYEQYF.

V and J are TRBV5-4 and TRBJ2-2; possibly TRBD2 for D (6 bases). Trimming took 4 bases from V and 8 from J, leaving 15 bases between them. Germline assignment: CDR1 SGHNT and CDR2 YYREEE (reference sequence). This CDR3 has 14 residues. CDR3 nucleotide sequence: TGTGCCAGCAGCCCGCCTGGGACTTTAGGGGAGCTGTTTTTT. Residues: CASSPPGTLGELFF.

This clone was observed once. A much larger clonotype is one base distant, so this may be a read error. This chain links TRBV11-3 with TRBJ2-3; no clear D gene. CDR3 length equals 11 residues. CDR1 and CDR2 (germline): SGHNT, YENEEA. Trimming left V 0 bases short and J 9 bases short, with 4 bases between. The CDR3: CASSLEETQYF. The CDR3 nucleotides read TGTGCCAGCAGCTTAGAAGAGACGCAGTATTTT. The whole variable domain, filled in from reference TRBV11-3 and TRBJ2-3, reads EAGVVQSPRYKIIEKKQPVAFWCNPISGHNTLYWYLQNLGQGPELLIRYENEEAVDDSQLPKDRFSAERLKGVDSTLKIQPAELGDSAVYLCASSLEETQYFGPGTRLTVL.

The chain has TRBV6-1 and TRBJ2-7; D gene unclear. The CDR3 is 13 amino acids. V was cut by 8 bases and J by 5 bases, with 16 bases left in between. Looked up from germline, CDR1 is MNHNS and CDR2 is SASEGT. This CDR3 reads CASRPLSKDEQYF. The CDR3 coding sequence is TGTGCCAGCCGGCCACTTTCTAAGGACGAGCAGTACTTC.

DNA of the CDR3: TGTGCCAGCAGCTTAGTGTCGCGGGGACACTCCTACGAGCAGTACTTC. Protein sequence: CASSLVSRGHSYEQYF. The chain combines TRBV7-6 with TRBJ2-7, with D possibly called TRBD1 or TRBD2 (6 bases each). The germline V and J ends were trimmed by 1 base and 0 bases, with 13 bases remaining between them. Germline assignment: CDR1 SGHVS and CDR2 FNYEAQ. The CDR3 is made up of 16 amino acids.

The chain couples TRBV19 to TRBJ1-1; D is uncertain. Germline CDR1 is LNHDA and CDR2 is SQIVND (reference sequence). V gave up 5 bases and J gave up 10 bases, with 14 bases separating them. This CDR3 has 12 amino acids. The chain's CDR3 is CASSPTPQRAFF. CDR3 DNA: TGTGCCAGTAGTCCCACGCCCCAGCGAGCTTTCTTT.

The genes are TRBV6-5 and TRBJ1-4; 7 bases align to TRBD1. Germline V gene sequence: CDR1 MNHEY, CDR2 SVGAGI. The CDR3 is 15 amino acids. V was pared by 6 bases and J by 8 bases, with 12 bases of the junction left unmatched. CDR3 coding DNA: TGTGCCAGCAGCGACACGAGACAGGGTCCCGAAAAACTGTTTTTT. Protein: CASSDTRQGPEKLFF.

Comment on this clone: Other DNA sequences in the same sample also yield this CDR3. This rearrangement joins TRBV7-3 to TRBJ2-7; 7 bases agree with TRBD2. V gave up 3 bases and J gave up 4 bases; unmatched junction bases: 6. Germline-derived CDR1 and CDR2 are SGHTA and FQGTGA. CDR3 size: 14 residues. The CDR3 is CASSLGGSRYEQYF. In DNA form, the CDR3 reads TGTGCCAGCAGCTTGGGCGGGAGTAGGTACGAGCAGTACTTC.

J is TRBJ2-1 and V is TRBV2; 11 bases agree with TRBD2. Trimming removed 5 bases from V and 0 bases from J; junction bases left unmatched: 12. The CDR3 is 19 amino acids. Germline CDR1 is SNHLY and CDR2 is FYNNEI. This chain's CDR3 is CASSPGQGTSGSSYNEQFF. DNA of the CDR3: TGTGCCAGCAGTCCCGGACAGGGAACTAGCGGGAGCTCCTACAATGAGCAGTTCTTC.

The chain has TRBV23-1 and TRBJ1-5, with 8 bases matching TRBD1. TRBV23-1 is noted as an ORF with a role that remains uncertain. The CDR3 spans 19 residues. V shed 0 bases and J 5 bases; nucleotides not matched to a gene: 15. For the CDR3, the DNA is TGCGCCAGCAGTCAATCTAAGGCCAGGGGGCGTCGGGCTCATCAGCCCCAGCATTTT. Its protein is CASSQSKARGRRAHQPQHF.

The genes are TRBV28 and TRBJ1-5; D remains unclear. The ends were cut back, 4 bases at V and 11 bases at J, with 12 bases in the middle. The germline gives CDR1 MDHEN, CDR2 SYDVKM. The CDR3 consists of 12 residues. DNA of the CDR3: TGTGCCAGCAGTTCACACGTTGCGTCCCAGCATTTT. Amino acid sequence: CASSSHVASQHF.

CDR3 coding DNA: TGTGCCAGCAGCGTAGACAGCGGCCCCTACGAGCAGTACTTC. Translating gives CASSVDSGPYEQYF. The V gene is TRBV9, the J gene TRBJ2-7; possibly TRBD2 for D (5 bases). V was pared by 0 bases and J by 2 bases, with 9 bases between. The CDR3 has 14 amino acids. The germline V gene encodes CDR1 SGDLS and CDR2 YYNGEE.

The chain couples TRBV5-4 to TRBJ2-2; 7 bases are shared with TRBD2. The CDR3 covers 17 residues. Germline V gene lookup returns CDR1 SGHNT and CDR2 YYREEE (reference sequence). The V and J ends lost 4 bases and 1 base, in that order; junction bases with no gene match: 10. This CDR3 is CASSPPGRGENTGELFF. CDR3 DNA: TGTGCCAGCAGCCCCCCGGGGAGGGGTGAGAACACCGGGGAGCTGTTTTTT.

The chain employs TRBV6-6 and TRBJ1-1; TRBD1 agrees at 9 bases. Germline V CDR1 and CDR2: MNHNY, SVGAGI (reference sequence). V dropped 0 bases and J dropped 5; count of bases not matched to a gene: 4. This CDR3 comprises 15 residues. The chain's CDR3 is CASSYSDRGNTEAFF. For the CDR3, the DNA is TGTGCCAGCAGTTACTCCGACAGGGGGAATACTGAAGCTTTCTTT.

CDR3 region: CASSGMGASYGYTF. The DNA of the CDR3 is TGTGCCAGCAGTGGGATGGGGGCAAGCTATGGCTACACCTTC. The chain carries TRBV9 and TRBJ1-2, with TRBD1 as a possible D gene (6 bases). The V and J ends lost 5 bases and 4 bases respectively, with 15 bases between them. Germline assignment: CDR1 SGDLS and CDR2 YYNGEE. CDR3 length: 14 residues. The complete variable domain, with remaining parts taken from reference TRBV9 and TRBJ1-2, reads DSGVTQTPKHLITATGQRVTLRCSPRSGDLSVYWYQQSLDQGLQFLIQYYNGEERAKGNILERFSAQQFPDLHSELNLSSLELGDSALYFCASSGMGASYGYTFGSGTRLTVV.

Remarks on this clone: Other DNA sequences in the sample encode the same CDR3. The J gene is TRBJ2-5, the V gene TRBV2; 8 nucleotides line up with TRBD1. CDR3 length: 12 residues. The germline V gene encodes CDR1 SNHLY and CDR2 FYNNEI. J lost 5 bases, V lost 4 bases, and 0 bases had no gene match. The CDR3 DNA reads as TGTGCCAGCAGTGGGGACAGGGAGACCCAGTACTTC. Translating it yields CASSGDRETQYF.

The sample holds one count of this clone. The chain links TRBV25-1 to TRBJ2-1, with 7 bases lining up with TRBD2. Trimming took 2 bases from V and 6 from J; bases not matched to a gene: 7. CDR1 is MGHDK, CDR2 SYGVNS, per germline. This CDR3 is 15 amino acids long. CDR3 amino acids: CASSEPGGVRNEQFF. The CDR3 DNA reads as TGTGCCAGCAGTGAACCGGGGGGAGTCCGCAATGAGCAGTTCTTC.

The chain joins TRBV5-1 to TRBJ1-1; a weak D match, TRBD1 (5 bases). Looked up from germline, CDR1 is SGHRS and CDR2 is YFSETQ. V shed 7 bases and J shed 1 base, with 17 bases lying between them. The CDR3 spans 15 residues. CDR3 DNA: TGCGCCAGCCGCCGGTCGGGACGGGAGAACACTGAAGCTTTCTTT. Its translation: CASRRSGRENTEAFF.

Concerning this clone: A much bigger clone sits one base away, suggesting this may be a read error. The rearrangement uses TRBV29-1 and TRBJ1-2; no firm D call. Trimming pared 8 bases from V and 0 bases from J, leaving 7 bases between. The CDR3 length is 11 residues. CDR1 SQVTM and CDR2 ANQGSEA come from the germline V gene. The DNA for the CDR3 is TGCAGCTTTGTTGCTAACTATGGCTACACCTTC. Translating it yields CSFVANYGYTF. The full variable domain, completed using reference TRBV29-1 and TRBJ1-2, is SAVISQKPSRDICQRGTSLTIQCQVDSQVTMMFWYRQQPGQSLTLIATANQGSEATYESGFVIDKFPISRPNLTFSTLTVSNMSPEDSSIYLCSFVANYGYTFGSGTRLTVV.

V and J are TRBV28 and TRBJ2-7; TRBD2 might be the D (6 bases). Per germline, CDR1 MDHEN and CDR2 SYDVKM. V lost 2 bases and J lost 2, with 16 bases in between. The CDR3 is 16 residues long. CDR3 sequence: CASSLMWGDRAYEQYF. The CDR3 DNA is TGTGCCAGCAGTTTAATGTGGGGGGATAGGGCCTACGAGCAGTACTTC.